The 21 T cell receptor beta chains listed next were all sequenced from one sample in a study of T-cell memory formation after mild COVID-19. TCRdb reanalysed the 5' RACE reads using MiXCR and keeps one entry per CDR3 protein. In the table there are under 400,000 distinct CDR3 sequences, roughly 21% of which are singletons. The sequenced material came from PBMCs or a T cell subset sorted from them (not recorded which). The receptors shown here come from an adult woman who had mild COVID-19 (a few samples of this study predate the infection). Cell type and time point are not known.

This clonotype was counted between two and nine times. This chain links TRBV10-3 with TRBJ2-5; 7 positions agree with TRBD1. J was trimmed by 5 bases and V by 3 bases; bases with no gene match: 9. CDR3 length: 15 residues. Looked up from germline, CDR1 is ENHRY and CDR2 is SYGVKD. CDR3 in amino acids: CAISDQTGLLETQYF. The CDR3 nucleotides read TGTGCCATCAGTGACCAGACAGGGCTGTTGGAGACCCAGTACTTC.

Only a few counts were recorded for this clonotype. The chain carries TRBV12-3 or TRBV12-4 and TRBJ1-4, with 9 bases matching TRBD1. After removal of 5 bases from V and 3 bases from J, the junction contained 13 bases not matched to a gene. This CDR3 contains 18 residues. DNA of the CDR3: TGTGCCAGCAGTCAAAAGGCGGGACAGGGCGACTCTAATGAAAAACTGTTTTTT. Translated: CASSQKAGQGDSNEKLFF.

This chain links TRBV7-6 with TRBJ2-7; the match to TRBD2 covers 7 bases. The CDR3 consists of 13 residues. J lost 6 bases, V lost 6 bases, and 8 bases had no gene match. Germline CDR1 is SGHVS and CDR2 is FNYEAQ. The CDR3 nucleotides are TGTGCCAGCAGGAAGACAAGGACTAGCGAGCAGTACTTC. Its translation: CASRKTRTSEQYF.

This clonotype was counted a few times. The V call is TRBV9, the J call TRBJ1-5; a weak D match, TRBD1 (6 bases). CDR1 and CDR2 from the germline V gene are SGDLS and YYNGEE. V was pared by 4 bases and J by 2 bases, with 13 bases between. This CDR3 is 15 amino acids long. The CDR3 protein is CASSLMDSGNQPQHF. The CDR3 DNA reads TGTGCCAGCAGCTTAATGGACAGCGGCAATCAGCCCCAGCATTTT.

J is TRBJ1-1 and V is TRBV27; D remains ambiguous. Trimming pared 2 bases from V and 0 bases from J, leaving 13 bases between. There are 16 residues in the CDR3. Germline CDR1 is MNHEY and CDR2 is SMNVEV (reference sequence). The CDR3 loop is CASSLSRPLMNTEAFF. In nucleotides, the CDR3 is TGTGCCAGCAGTTTAAGCAGGCCCTTGATGAACACTGAAGCTTTCTTT.

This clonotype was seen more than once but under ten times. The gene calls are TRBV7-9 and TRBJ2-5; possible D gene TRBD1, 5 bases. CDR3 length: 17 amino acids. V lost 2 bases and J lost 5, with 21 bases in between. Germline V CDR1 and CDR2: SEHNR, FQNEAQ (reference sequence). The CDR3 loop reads CASSLMIAGTGTETQYF. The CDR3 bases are TGTGCCAGCAGCTTAATGATAGCCGGAACAGGAACGGAGACCCAGTACTTC.

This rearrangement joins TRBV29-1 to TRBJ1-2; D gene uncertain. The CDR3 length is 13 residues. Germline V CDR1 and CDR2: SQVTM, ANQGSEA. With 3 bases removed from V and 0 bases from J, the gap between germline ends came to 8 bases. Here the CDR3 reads CSVEAGANYGYTF. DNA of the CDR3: TGCAGCGTTGAGGCAGGAGCTAACTATGGCTACACCTTC.

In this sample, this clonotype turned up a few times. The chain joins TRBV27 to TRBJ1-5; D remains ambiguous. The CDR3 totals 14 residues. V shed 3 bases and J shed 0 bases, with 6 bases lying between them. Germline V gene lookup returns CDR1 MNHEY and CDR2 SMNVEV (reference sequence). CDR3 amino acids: CASSFGSSNQPQHF. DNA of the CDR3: TGTGCCAGCAGTTTTGGCAGTAGCAATCAGCCCCAGCATTTT.

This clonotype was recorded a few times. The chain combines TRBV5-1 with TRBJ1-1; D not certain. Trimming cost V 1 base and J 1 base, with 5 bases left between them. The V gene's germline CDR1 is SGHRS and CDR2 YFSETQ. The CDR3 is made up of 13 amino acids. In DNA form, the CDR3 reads TGCGCCAGCAGCTTGCTGTCGAACACTGAAGCTTTCTTT. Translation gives CASSLLSNTEAFF.

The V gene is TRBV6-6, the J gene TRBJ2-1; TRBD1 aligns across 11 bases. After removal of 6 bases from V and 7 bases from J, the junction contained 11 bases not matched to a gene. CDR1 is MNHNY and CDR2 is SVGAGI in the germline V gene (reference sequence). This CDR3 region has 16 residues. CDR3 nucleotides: TGTGCCAGCAGCTCCCATACCGGGACAGGGGGGAATGAGCAGTTCTTC. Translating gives CASSSHTGTGGNEQFF.

The CDR3: CSAREGGRGNTIYF. Here the CDR3 DNA reads TGCAGTGCTAGAGAAGGGGGAAGAGGAAACACCATATATTTT. The chain has TRBV20-1 and TRBJ1-3, with D perhaps TRBD1 (6 bases). The germline V gene encodes CDR1 DFQATT and CDR2 SNEGSKA (reference sequence). V lost 0 bases to trimming and J lost 4 bases, with 10 bases between them. CDR3 size: 14 residues.

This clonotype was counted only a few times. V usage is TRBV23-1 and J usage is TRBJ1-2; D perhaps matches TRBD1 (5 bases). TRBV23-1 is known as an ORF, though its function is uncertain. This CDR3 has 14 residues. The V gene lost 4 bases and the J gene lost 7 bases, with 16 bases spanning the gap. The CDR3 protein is CASSLDNRTIGYTF. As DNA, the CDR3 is TGCGCCAGCAGTCTGGACAACCGGACTATTGGCTACACCTTC.

Written as DNA, the CDR3 is TGTGCCACCAGTGAGCAGGGTCAGCCCCAGCATTTT. Its translation is CATSEQGQPQHF. The V call is TRBV24-1, the J call TRBJ1-5; weak D call: TRBD1 (5 bases). The germline V gene has CDR1 KGHDR and CDR2 SFDVKD. V dropped 4 bases and J dropped 6 bases, with 6 bases sitting between them. The CDR3 has 12 residues.

The CDR3 loop reads CASSKGQARDGYTF. CDR3 coding DNA: TGTGCCAGCAGCAAGGGACAGGCTCGGGATGGCTACACCTTC. This sequence joins TRBV7-9 and TRBJ1-2, with 8 positions matching TRBD1. Trimming removed 5 bases from V and 6 bases from J; junction bases left unmatched: 8. This CDR3 contains 14 residues. CDR1 and CDR2 from the germline V gene are SEHNR and FQNEAQ (reference sequence).

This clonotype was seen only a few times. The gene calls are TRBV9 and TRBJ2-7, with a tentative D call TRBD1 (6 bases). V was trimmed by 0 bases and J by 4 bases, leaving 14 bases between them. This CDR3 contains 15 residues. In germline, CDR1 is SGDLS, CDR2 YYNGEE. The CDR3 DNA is TGTGCCAGCAGCGTAGGACAGGATCCTCCTTACGAGCAGTACTTC. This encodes CASSVGQDPPYEQYF.

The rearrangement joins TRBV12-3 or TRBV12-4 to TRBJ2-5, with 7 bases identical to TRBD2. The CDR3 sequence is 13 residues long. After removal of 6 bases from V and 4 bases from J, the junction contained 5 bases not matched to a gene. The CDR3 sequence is CASSWTSPETQYF. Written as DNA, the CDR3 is TGTGCCAGCAGCTGGACTAGTCCAGAGACCCAGTACTTC.

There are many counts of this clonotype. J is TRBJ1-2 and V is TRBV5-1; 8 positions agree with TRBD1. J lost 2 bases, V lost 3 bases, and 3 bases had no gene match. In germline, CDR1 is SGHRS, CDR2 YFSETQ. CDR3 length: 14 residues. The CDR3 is CASSSTGGNYGYTF. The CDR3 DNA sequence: TGCGCCAGCAGCTCCACAGGGGGAAACTATGGCTACACCTTC.

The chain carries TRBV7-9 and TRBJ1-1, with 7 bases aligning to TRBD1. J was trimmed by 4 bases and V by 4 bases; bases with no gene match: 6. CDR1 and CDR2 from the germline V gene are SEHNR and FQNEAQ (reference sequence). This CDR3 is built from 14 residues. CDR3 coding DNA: TGTGCCAGCAGCTCCCCCAGGGGGACCACTGAAGCTTTCTTT. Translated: CASSSPRGTTEAFF.

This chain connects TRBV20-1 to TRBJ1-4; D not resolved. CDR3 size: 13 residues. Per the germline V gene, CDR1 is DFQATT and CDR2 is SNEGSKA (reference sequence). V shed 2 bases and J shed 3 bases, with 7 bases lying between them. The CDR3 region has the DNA TGCAGTGCTAGACTAATAGCTAATGAAAAACTGTTTTTT. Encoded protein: CSARLIANEKLFF.

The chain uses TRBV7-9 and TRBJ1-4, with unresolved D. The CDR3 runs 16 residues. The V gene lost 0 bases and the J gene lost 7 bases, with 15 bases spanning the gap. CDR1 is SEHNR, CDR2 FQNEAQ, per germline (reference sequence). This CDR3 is CASSLAEIRIREKLFF. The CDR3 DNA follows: TGTGCCAGCAGCTTAGCGGAGATTAGGATCCGTGAAAAACTGTTTTTT.

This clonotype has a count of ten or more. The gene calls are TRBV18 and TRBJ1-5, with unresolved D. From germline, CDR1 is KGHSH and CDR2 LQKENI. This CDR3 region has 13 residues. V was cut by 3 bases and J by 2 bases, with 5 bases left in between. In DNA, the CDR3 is TGTGCCAGCTCACCGGGTGGCAATCAGCCCCAGCATTTT. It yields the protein CASSPGGNQPQHF.